This TCR beta chain was captured in a study of sequential checkpoint blockade in melanoma. Study background: After both sequences, patients received maintenance nivolumab. TCRβ was sequenced from DNA of approximately 92 pretreatment tumors.

Germline V gene data show CDR1 as SGDLS and CDR2 as YYNGEE. The CDR3 is 14 residues long. The V gene lost 3 bases and the J gene lost 5 bases, with 12 bases spanning the gap. Study findings and constraints: Pretreatment TIL clonality tracked with response in the nivolumab-first arm.

Repertoires were generated with immunoSEQ multiplex PCR, while TCRdb's copy carries only in-frame clones and drops some. The table lists tens of thousands of clones, 32% of them singletons. As for this clone: Antigen unknown.

Treatment specified: randomized to nivolumab then ipilimumab (arm A) or the reverse (arm B). The sequencing used tumor tissue (inferred from file names), collected from a patient given nivolumab and ipilimumab in sequence. This clonotype was obtained from a human donor with melanoma. This chain connects TRBV9 to TRBJ1-5; D uncertain. The CDR3 loop reads CASSGTTADQPQHF. In DNA, the CDR3 is TGTGCCAGCAGCGGAACAACGGCGGATCAGCCCCAGCATTTT.